The T cell receptor beta chain under discussion was sequenced for a study of blood T cell repertoires in COVID-19. Looking at the study overall: Researchers got acute and convalescent COVID-19 samples from the United States, Italy and Spain.

In the source study's methods: Amplification of reference gene primers was used by the study to estimate nucleated cell counts. Assay: immunoSEQ multiplex PCR; the TCRdb copy retains only in-frame clones and omits some. V, J and clone size are those of that table, while D and trimming were read from the DNA. The table has more than 200,000 clones, around 90% seen once; the top ten hold 1.9%. V dropped 3 bases and J dropped 6; count of bases not matched to a gene: 5. The germline gives CDR1 SGHAT, CDR2 FQDESV (reference sequence). This CDR3 region has 13 residues. Participants, roughly 18 to 100 years old, spanned around 25 US areas. Recovery among Cohort 3 donors was established by two negative PCRs, clearance, or symptom resolution.

J is TRBJ2-7 and V is TRBV11-1, with 7 bases identical to TRBD2. The sample comprised PBMCs or T cells enriched from blood (not recorded which). The sequence derives from a woman under 30 who had recovered from COVID-19. In nucleotides, the CDR3 is TGTGCCAGCAGCTTGAGGACGGGAGGCGAGCAGTACTTC. Its translation is CASSLRTGGEQYF.